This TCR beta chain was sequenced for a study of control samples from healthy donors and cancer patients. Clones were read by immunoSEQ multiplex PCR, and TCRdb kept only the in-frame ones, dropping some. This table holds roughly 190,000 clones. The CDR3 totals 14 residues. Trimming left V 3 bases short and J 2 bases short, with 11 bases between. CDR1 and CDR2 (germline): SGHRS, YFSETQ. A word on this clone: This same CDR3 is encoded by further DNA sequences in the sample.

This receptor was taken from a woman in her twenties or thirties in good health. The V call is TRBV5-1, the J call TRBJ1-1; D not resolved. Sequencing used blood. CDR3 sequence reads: CASSSGQPNTEAFF. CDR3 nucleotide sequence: TGCGCCAGCAGCTCCGGGCAGCCAAACACTGAAGCTTTCTTT.